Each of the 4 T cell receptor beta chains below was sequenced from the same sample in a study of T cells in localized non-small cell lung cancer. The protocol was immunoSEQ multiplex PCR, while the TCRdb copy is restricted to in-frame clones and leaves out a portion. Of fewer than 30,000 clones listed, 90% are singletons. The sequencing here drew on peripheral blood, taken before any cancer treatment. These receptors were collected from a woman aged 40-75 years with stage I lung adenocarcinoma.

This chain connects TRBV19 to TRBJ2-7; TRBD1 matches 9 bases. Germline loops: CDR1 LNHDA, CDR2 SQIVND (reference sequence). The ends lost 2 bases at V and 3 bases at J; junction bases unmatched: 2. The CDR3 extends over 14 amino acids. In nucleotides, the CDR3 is TGTGCCAGTAGTATAAAGACAGGGGGCTACGAGCAGTACTTC. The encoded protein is CASSIKTGGYEQYF.

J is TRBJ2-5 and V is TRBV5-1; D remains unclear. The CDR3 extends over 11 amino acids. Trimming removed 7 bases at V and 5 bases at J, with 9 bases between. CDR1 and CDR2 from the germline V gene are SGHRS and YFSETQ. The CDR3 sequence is CASGQTETQYF. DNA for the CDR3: TGCGCCAGCGGGCAGACGGAGACCCAGTACTTC.

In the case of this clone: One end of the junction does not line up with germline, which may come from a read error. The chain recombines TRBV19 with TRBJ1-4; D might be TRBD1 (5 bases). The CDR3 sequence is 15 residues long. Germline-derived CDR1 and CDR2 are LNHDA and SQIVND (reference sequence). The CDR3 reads CTSSMDRGPKEKLFF. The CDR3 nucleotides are TGTACCAGTAGTATGGATAGGGGCCCGAAAGAAAAACTGTTTTTT.

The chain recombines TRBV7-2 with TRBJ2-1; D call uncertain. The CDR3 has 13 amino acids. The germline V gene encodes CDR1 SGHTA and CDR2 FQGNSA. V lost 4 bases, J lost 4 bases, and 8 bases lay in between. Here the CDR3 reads CASSSSGYNEQFF. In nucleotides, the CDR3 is TGTGCCAGCAGCTCATCAGGTTACAATGAGCAGTTCTTC.